Below, 12 T cell receptor beta chains from the same sample are listed, as sequenced in a study of T cell repertoires in cytomegalovirus infection (dated by TCRdb to the late 2010s). The run used an Illumina HiSeq 1500. TCRdb applied fastp at Q25 and MiXCR to the public reads, then kept only in-frame beta chains. Rows are unified per CDR3 protein, each entry keeping the most common DNA and genes. Here the sample has some 450,000 distinct CDR3 sequences; around 32% occur a single time. Of the sample, roughly an eighth falls within the top ten clones. Sample: PBMCs. All receptors come from a human donor in good health (CMV status not recorded). Some clones in this sample may be carry-over from other donors' samples.

The rearrangement links TRBV12-3 or TRBV12-4 to TRBJ2-1, with a tentative D call TRBD2 (6 bases). The V and J ends lost 0 bases and 5 bases respectively, with 17 bases between them. The CDR3 consists of 17 residues. The CDR3 coding sequence is TGTGCCAGCAGTTTAGCGGGACTCATGACTTCCGACAATGAGCAGTTCTTC. The encoded protein is CASSLAGLMTSDNEQFF.

The chain recombines TRBV2 with TRBJ2-3; 7 bases are a match to TRBD1. The CDR3 is 15 amino acids. CDR1 is SNHLY, CDR2 FYNNEI, per germline. Unmatched junction bases numbered 7, after V lost 5 bases and J lost 2 bases. CDR3: CASSYQTGITDTQYF. The CDR3 DNA follows: TGTGCCAGCAGTTACCAGACAGGGATCACAGATACGCAGTATTTT.

In this sample, this clonotype turned up a few times. V is TRBV5-6 and J is TRBJ1-2; D possibly corresponds to TRBD1 (5 bases). This CDR3 comprises 15 residues. The V gene's germline CDR1 is SGHDT and CDR2 YYEEEE. V was trimmed by 4 bases and J by 4 bases, leaving 17 bases between them. CDR3 DNA sequence: TGTGCCAGCAGCGCAAGCCAGGGTTTACCCTATGGCTACACCTTC. It codes for CASSASQGLPYGYTF.

The chain combines TRBV28 with TRBJ2-2; D unresolved. The CDR3 totals 13 residues. V was pared by 5 bases and J by 9 bases, with 13 bases between. Germline CDR1 and CDR2: MDHEN and SYDVKM. The CDR3 sequence is CASSQLNLRELFF. In nucleotides, the CDR3 is TGTGCCAGCAGTCAACTCAACCTCCGGGAGCTGTTTTTT.

This chain joins TRBV2 and TRBJ1-2; D uncertain. V lost 3 bases and J 8 bases, leaving 7 bases between the germline ends. The length of the CDR3 is 11 residues. CDR1 and CDR2 (germline): SNHLY, FYNNEI. This CDR3 is CASSDWRGYTF. Written as DNA, the CDR3 is TGTGCCAGCAGTGACTGGCGGGGCTACACCTTC. Variable domain in full (rest from reference TRBV2 and TRBJ1-2): EPEVTQTPSHQVTQMGQEVILRCVPISNHLYFYWYRQILGQKVEFLVSFYNNEISEKSEIFDDQFSVERPDGSNFTLKIRSTKLEDSAMYFCASSDWRGYTFGSGTRLTVV.

This chain joins TRBV20-1 and TRBJ2-7; a weak D match, TRBD2 (6 bases). The germline V and J ends were trimmed by 6 bases and 3 bases, with 21 bases remaining between them. There are 15 residues in the CDR3. Looked up from germline, CDR1 is DFQATT and CDR2 is SNEGSKA (reference sequence). CDR3 in amino acids: CSARSSLRDFYEQYF. The CDR3 bases are TGCAGTGCCCGCTCCTCCCTCAGGGACTTCTACGAGCAGTACTTC.

This clonotype turned up a few times. Possible read error: a much larger clone is one base away. The chain joins TRBV7-3 to TRBJ2-1; 11 nucleotides line up with TRBD2. Germline assignment: CDR1 SGHTA and CDR2 FQGTGA. Unmatched junction bases numbered 2, after V lost 5 bases and J lost 2 bases. CDR3 length equals 15 residues. The CDR3 bases are TGTGCCAGCAGCGATAGCGGGGGGGCCTACAATGAGCAGTTCTTC. It is translated as CASSDSGGAYNEQFF.

The gene calls are TRBV7-6 and TRBJ2-2; D is undetermined. The V gene lost 3 bases and the J gene lost 6 bases, with 8 bases spanning the gap. Germline V gene lookup returns CDR1 SGHVS and CDR2 FNYEAQ. The CDR3 runs to 13 residues. For the CDR3, the DNA is TGTGCCAGCAGCTTGTATTCGGCCGGGGAGCTGTTTTTT. It is translated as CASSLYSAGELFF. Using reference TRBV7-6 and TRBJ2-2 for the parts outside the CDR3, the full variable domain is GAGVSQSPRYKVTKRGQDVALRCDPISGHVSLYWYRQALGQGPEFLTYFNYEAQQDKSGLPNDRFSAERPEGSISTLTIQRTEQRDSAMYRCASSLYSAGELFFGEGSRLTVL.

The V and J genes are TRBV3-1 and TRBJ2-7; 8 bases are a match to TRBD1. Germline loops: CDR1 LGHDT, CDR2 YNNKEL (reference sequence). V was pared by 4 bases and J by 1 base, with 6 bases of the junction left unmatched. The CDR3 loop spans 15 amino acids. The CDR3 DNA sequence: TGTGCCAGCAGCCCCGCCAGGGGGCTTTCCTACGAGCAGTACTTC. It yields the protein CASSPARGLSYEQYF.

Comments on this clonotype: This may be a read error, as it is one base from a much larger clone. The chain is built from TRBV11-2 and TRBJ1-2; D may be TRBD1 (6 bases). Per the germline V gene, CDR1 is SGHAT and CDR2 is FQNNGV. This CDR3 contains 15 residues. The CDR3 reads CATNAPETGDYCYTF. In DNA form, the CDR3 reads TGTGCCACCAACGCTCCCGAGACAGGAGACTATTGCTACACCTTC.

This clonotype turned up a few times. The chain uses TRBV24-1 and TRBJ1-1; 9 positions match TRBD1. Germline lookup yields CDR1 KGHDR and CDR2 SFDVKD. This CDR3 is built from 18 residues. With 4 bases clipped from V and 4 bases from J, the junction kept 15 bases outside the gene matches. The CDR3 sequence: CATSEPGQGSWLGTEAFF. The CDR3 nucleotides read TGTGCCACCAGTGAGCCGGGACAGGGAAGTTGGCTGGGCACTGAAGCTTTCTTT.

The chain employs TRBV6-8 and TRBJ2-2, with D possibly being TRBD2 (5 bases). Germline V gene data show CDR1 as MNHGY and CDR2 as SAAAGT. The CDR3 is made up of 16 amino acids. V was pared by 6 bases and J by 4 bases, with 18 bases between. In nucleotides, the CDR3 is TGTGCCAGCAGAGCCTACGGGGTTAGTGCCACCGGGGAGCTGTTTTTT. This translates into CASRAYGVSATGELFF.